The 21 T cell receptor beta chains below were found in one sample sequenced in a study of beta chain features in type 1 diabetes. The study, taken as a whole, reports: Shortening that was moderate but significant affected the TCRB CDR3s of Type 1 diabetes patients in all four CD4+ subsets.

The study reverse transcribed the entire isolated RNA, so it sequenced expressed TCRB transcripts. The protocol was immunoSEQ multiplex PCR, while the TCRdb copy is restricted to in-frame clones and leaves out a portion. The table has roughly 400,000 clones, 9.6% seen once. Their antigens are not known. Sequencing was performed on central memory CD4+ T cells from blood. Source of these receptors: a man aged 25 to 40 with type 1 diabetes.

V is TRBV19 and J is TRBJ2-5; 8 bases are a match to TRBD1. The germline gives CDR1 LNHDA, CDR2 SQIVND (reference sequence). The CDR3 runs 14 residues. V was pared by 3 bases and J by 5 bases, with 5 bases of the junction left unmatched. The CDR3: CASSIAGGDETQYF. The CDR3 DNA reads TGTGCCAGTAGTATCGCAGGGGGCGACGAGACCCAGTACTTC.

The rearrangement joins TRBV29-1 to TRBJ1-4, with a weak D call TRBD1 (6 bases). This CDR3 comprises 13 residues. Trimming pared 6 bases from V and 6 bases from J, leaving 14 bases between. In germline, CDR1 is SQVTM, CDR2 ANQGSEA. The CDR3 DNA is TGCAGCGTGCTACAGGGCCCGGATGAAAAACTGTTTTTT. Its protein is CSVLQGPDEKLFF.

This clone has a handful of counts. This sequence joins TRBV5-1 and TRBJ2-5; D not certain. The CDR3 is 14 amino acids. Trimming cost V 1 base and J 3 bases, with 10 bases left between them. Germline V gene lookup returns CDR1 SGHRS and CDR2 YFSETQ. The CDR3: CASSLYGTEETQYF. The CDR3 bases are TGCGCCAGCAGCTTGTACGGAACAGAAGAGACCCAGTACTTC.

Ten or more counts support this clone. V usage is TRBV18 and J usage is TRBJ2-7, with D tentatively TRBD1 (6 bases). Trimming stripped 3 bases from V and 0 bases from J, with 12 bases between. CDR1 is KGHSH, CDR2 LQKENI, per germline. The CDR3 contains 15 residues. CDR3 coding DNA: TGTGCCAGCTCACCCCGGACAGCAAGCTCCTACGAGCAGTACTTC. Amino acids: CASSPRTASSYEQYF.

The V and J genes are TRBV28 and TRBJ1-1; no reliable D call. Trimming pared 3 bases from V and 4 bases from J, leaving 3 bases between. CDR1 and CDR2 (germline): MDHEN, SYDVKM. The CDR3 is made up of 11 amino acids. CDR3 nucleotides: TGTGCCAGCAGTTTGATCACTGAAGCTTTCTTT. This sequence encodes CASSLITEAFF. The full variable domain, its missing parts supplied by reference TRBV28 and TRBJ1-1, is DVKVTQSSRYLVKRTGEKVFLECVQDMDHENMFWYRQDPGLGLRLIYFSYDVKMKEKGDIPEGYSVSREKKERFSLILESASTNQTSMYLCASSLITEAFFGQGTRLTVV.

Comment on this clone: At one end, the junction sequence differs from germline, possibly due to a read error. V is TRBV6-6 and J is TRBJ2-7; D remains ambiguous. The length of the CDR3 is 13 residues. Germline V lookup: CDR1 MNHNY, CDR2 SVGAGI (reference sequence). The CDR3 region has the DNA TGTGCCATCAGTGAGTCGAGCGAATACGAGCAGTACTTC. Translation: CAISESSEYEQYF.

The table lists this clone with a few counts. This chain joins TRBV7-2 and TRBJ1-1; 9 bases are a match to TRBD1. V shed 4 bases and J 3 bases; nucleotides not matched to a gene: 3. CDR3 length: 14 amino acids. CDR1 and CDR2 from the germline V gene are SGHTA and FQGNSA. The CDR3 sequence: CASSSGQGDTEAFF. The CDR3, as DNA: TGTGCCAGCAGCTCGGGACAGGGCGACACTGAAGCTTTCTTT.

CDR3 in amino acids: CASSLGTTQETQYF. The CDR3 DNA sequence: TGTGCCAGCAGCTTGGGGACAACCCAAGAGACCCAGTACTTC. The chain recombines TRBV7-3 with TRBJ2-5; TRBD1 is a possible D gene (6 bases). Between the trimmed V and J ends, which lost 3 bases and 1 base, there was a span of 9 bases. The CDR3 has 14 residues. Germline V gene lookup returns CDR1 SGHTA and CDR2 FQGTGA. Full variable domain (rest looked up from reference TRBV7-3 and TRBJ2-5): GAGVSQTPSNKVTEKGKYVELRCDPISGHTALYWYRQSLGQGPEFLIYFQGTGAADDSGLPNDRFFAVRPEGSVSTLKIQRTERGDSAVYLCASSLGTTQETQYFGPGTRLLVL.

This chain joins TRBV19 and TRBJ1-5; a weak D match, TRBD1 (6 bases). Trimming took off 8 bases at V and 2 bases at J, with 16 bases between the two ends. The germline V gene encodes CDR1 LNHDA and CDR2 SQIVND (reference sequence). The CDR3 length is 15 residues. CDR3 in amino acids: CASLGGQGGNQPQHF. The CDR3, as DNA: TGTGCCAGTTTAGGGGGTCAAGGCGGCAATCAGCCCCAGCATTTT.

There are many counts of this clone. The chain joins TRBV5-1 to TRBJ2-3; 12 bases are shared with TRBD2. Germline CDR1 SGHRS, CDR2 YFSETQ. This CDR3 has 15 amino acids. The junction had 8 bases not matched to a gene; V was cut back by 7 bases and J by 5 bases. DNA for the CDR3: TGCGCCAGCCGGACTAGCGGGAACAGTGGAGATACGCAGTATTTT. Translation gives CASRTSGNSGDTQYF.

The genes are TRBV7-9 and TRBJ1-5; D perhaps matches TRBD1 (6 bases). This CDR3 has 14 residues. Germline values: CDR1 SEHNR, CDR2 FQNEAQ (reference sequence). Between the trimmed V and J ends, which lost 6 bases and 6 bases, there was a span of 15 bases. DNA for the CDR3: TGTGCCAGCAGTAAGACAGGATCAAGTCAGCCCCAGCATTTT. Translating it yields CASSKTGSSQPQHF.

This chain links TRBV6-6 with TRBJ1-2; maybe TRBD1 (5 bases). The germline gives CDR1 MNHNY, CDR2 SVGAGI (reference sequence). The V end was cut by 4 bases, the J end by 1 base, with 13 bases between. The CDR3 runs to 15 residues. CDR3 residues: CASSFLGERNYGYTF. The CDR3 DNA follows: TGTGCCAGCAGTTTTTTGGGGGAACGTAACTATGGCTACACCTTC.

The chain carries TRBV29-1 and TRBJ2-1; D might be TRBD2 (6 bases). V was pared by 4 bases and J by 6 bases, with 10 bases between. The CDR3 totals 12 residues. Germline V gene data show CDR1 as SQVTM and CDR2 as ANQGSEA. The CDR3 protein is CSVVWGGNEQFF. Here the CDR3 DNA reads TGCAGCGTTGTTTGGGGAGGCAATGAGCAGTTCTTC.

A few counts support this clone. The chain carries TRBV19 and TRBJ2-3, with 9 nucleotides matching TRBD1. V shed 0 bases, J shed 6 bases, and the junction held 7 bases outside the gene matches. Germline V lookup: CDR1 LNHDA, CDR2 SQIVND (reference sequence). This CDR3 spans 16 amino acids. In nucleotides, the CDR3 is TGTGCCAGTAGTATAGATTCCGGGACAGGGACCGATACGCAGTATTTT. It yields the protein CASSIDSGTGTDTQYF.

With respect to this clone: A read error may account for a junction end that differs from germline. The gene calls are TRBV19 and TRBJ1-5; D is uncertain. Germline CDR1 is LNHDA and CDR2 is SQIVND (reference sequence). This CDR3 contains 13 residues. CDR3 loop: CTSSIDSVQPQHF. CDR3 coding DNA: TGTACCAGTAGTATAGACTCAGTTCAACCCCAGCATTTT.

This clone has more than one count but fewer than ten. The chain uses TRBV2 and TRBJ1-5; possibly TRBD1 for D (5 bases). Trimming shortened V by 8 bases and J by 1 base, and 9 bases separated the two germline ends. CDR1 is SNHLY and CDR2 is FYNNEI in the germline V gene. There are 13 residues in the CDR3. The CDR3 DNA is TGTGCCAGCGGGGGAGAGAGCAATCAGCCCCAGCATTTT. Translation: CASGGESNQPQHF.

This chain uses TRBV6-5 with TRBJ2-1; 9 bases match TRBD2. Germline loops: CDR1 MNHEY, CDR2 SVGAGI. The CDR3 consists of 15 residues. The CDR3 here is CGCSREGFSYNEQFF. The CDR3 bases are TGTGGTTGCTCGCGGGAGGGTTTCTCCTACAATGAGCAGTTCTTC.

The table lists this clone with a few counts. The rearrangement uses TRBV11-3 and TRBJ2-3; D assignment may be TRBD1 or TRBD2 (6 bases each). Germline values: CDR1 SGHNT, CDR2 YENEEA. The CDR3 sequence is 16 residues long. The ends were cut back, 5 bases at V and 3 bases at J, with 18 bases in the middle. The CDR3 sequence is CASSGTPGHQTDTQYF. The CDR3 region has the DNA TGTGCCAGCAGCGGGACTCCGGGACACCAAACAGATACGCAGTATTTT.

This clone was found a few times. Here the CDR3 DNA reads TGTGCCAGCAGTGTCTTTAGCGGCTCGGGGGAGACCCAGTACTTC. This translates into CASSVFSGSGETQYF. V and J are TRBV6-1 and TRBJ2-5, with D possibly matching TRBD2 (6 bases). CDR3 size: 15 residues. The ends were cut back, 4 bases at V and 5 bases at J, with 17 bases in the middle. Germline V CDR1 and CDR2: MNHNS, SASEGT.

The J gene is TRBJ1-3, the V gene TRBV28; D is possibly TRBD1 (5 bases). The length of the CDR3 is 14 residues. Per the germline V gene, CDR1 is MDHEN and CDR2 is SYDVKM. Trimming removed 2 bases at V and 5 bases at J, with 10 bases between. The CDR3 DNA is TGTGCCAGCAGTTTACAGGGCTCACGAAACACCATATATTTT. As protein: CASSLQGSRNTIYF.

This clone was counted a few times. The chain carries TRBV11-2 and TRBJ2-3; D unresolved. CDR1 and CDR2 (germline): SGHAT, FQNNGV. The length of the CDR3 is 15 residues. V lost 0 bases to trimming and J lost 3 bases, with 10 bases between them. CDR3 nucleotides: TGTGCCAGCAGCTTAGATCAAAGGGTGACAGATACGCAGTATTTT. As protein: CASSLDQRVTDTQYF.